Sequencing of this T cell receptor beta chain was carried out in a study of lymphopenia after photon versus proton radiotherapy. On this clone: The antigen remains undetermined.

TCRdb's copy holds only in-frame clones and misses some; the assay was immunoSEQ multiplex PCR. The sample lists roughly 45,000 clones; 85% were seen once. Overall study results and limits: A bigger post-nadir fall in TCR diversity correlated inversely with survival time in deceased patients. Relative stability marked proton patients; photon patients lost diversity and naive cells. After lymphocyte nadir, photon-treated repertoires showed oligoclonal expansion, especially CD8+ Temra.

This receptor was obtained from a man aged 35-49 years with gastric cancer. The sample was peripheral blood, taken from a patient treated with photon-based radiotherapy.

CDR3 sequence reads: CASRIGQRYGYTF. The CDR3 DNA reads TGTGCCAGCAGAATCGGACAGCGCTATGGCTACACCTTC. This rearrangement joins TRBV2 to TRBJ1-2; possible D gene TRBD1, 6 bases. V lost 6 bases and J 4 bases, leaving 12 bases between the germline ends. Germline V gives CDR1 SNHLY, CDR2 FYNNEI. The CDR3 totals 13 residues.